This T cell receptor (beta chain) was recorded in a study of T cell repertoires in cytomegalovirus infection. At the level of the study: CMV infection together with matching HLA type was indicated by public TCR beta signatures. Study-level findings and limits: Summed frequency of public TCR beta families distinguished CMV carriers with the relevant HLA. Dominating the ex vivo response were TCR beta clonotypes that were CMV-specific and HLA-C-restricted.

This clonotype has more than one count but fewer than ten. Its target is unknown. A single record per CDR3 protein comes from TCRdb applying MiXCR to the reads. The table has a few hundred thousand distinct CDR3 sequences, roughly a sixth seen once. Trimming took off 0 bases at V and 7 bases at J, with 21 bases between the two ends. The CDR3 totals 17 residues. Source material: PBMCs. The TCR sequence derives from a human donor in good health (CMV status not recorded). Some clones in this sample may be carry-over from other donors' samples. V is TRBV12-3 or TRBV12-4 and J is TRBJ2-5, with D tentatively TRBD1 (5 bases). In DNA form, the CDR3 reads TGTGCCAGCAGTTTAGCGATCTGGAGTTTGGGGCCTGGGACCCAGTACTTC. It is translated as CASSLAIWSLGPGTQYF.